The 28 T cell receptor beta chains reported below all come from one sample, sequenced in a study of blood T cell repertoires in COVID-19. Clones were read by immunoSEQ multiplex PCR, and TCRdb kept only the in-frame ones, dropping some. The sample consists of about 160,000 clones, more than 75% of them appearing once. The sequenced material came from peripheral blood. The receptors were gathered from a man in his 70s with acute or convalescent COVID-19.

The chain employs TRBV19 and TRBJ1-1; D gene unclear. The germline CDR1 and CDR2 sequences are LNHDA and SQIVND (reference sequence). This CDR3 is built from 14 residues. Trimming removed 3 bases from V and 0 bases from J, with 8 bases in between. DNA for the CDR3: TGTGCCAGTAGTATGGAGGGAATGAACACTGAAGCTTTCTTT. Translating gives CASSMEGMNTEAFF. Together with reference TRBV19 and TRBJ1-1, the CDR3 gives the full variable domain: DGGITQSPKYLFRKEGQNVTLSCEQNLNHDAMYWYRQDPGQGLRLIYYSQIVNDFQKGDIAEGYSVSREKKESFPLTVTSAQKNPTAFYLCASSMEGMNTEAFFGQGTRLTVV.

This chain connects TRBV4-2 to TRBJ2-7; 10 bases align to TRBD1. This CDR3 comprises 14 residues. Germline V gene data show CDR1 as LGHNA and CDR2 as YNFKEQ. V was pared by 4 bases and J by 6 bases, with 6 bases of the junction left unmatched. The CDR3, as DNA: TGTGCCAGCAGCCTCGGACAGGGGGGATCCGAGCAGTACTTC. Amino acid sequence: CASSLGQGGSEQYF.

This clone has a single count. The chain joins TRBV9 to TRBJ2-7; 11 positions match TRBD2. Germline values: CDR1 SGDLS, CDR2 YYNGEE. Unmatched junction bases numbered 6, after V lost 4 bases and J lost 0 bases. This CDR3 has 16 amino acids. CDR3 bases: TGTGCCAGCAGCCCGACTAGCGGGACAAGCTCCTACGAGCAGTACTTC. Protein product: CASSPTSGTSSYEQYF.

This chain links TRBV30 with TRBJ2-3; tentatively, D is TRBD1 (6 bases). Trimming removed 4 bases from V and 4 bases from J, with 6 bases in between. Germline V gene sequence: CDR1 GTSNPN, CDR2 SVGIG (reference sequence). The CDR3 is 11 amino acids. The CDR3: CAWTGADTQYF. CDR3 in DNA: TGTGCCTGGACAGGGGCAGATACGCAGTATTTT.

V is TRBV23-1 and J is TRBJ1-5; D gene ambiguous. TRBV23-1 is assigned to the ORF class and has an uncertain function. V was cut by 11 bases and J by 1 base, with 12 bases left in between. This CDR3 is 13 amino acids long. The CDR3 here is CARGLGSNQPQHF. The CDR3 DNA follows: TGCGCCCGAGGGCTCGGAAGCAATCAGCCCCAGCATTTT.

The chain uses TRBV28 and TRBJ1-5; D is ambiguous. Trimming removed 7 bases at V and 2 bases at J, with 21 bases between. This CDR3 has 17 amino acids. Germline loops: CDR1 MDHEN, CDR2 SYDVKM. The CDR3 reads CASTNFLGVGGNQPQHF. The CDR3 DNA reads as TGTGCCAGCACCAACTTCCTCGGGGTAGGCGGCAATCAGCCCCAGCATTTT.

V and J are TRBV15 and TRBJ2-6, with a weak D call TRBD2 (6 bases). The CDR3 is 16 amino acids. Germline CDR1 LNHNV, CDR2 YYDKDF (reference sequence). V gave up 8 bases and J gave up 0 bases, with 14 bases separating them. The CDR3 loop reads CATGGTTLSGANVLTF. The CDR3 DNA reads as TGTGCCACCGGAGGGACGACTCTCTCTGGGGCCAACGTCCTGACTTTC.

The chain couples TRBV12-2 to TRBJ2-3; TRBD2, as called in the table, went unchecked against the DNA. TRBV12-2 counts as a pseudogene. The CDR3 runs to 15 residues. The CDR3 sequence: CASRRGGGLTDTQYF. In DNA form, the CDR3 reads TGTGCAAGTCGCCGAGGGGGGGGACTTACAGATACGCAGTATTTT.

The gene calls are TRBV5-5 and TRBJ2-5, with 8 nucleotides matching TRBD1. Germline CDR1 SGHKS, CDR2 YYEKEE (reference sequence). The CDR3 is 17 residues long. J lost 5 bases, V lost 4 bases, and 16 bases had no gene match. The CDR3 DNA reads TGTGCCAGCAGCCAGACAGGGGCTTCCCCCCCTGTTGAGACCCAGTACTTC. As protein: CASSQTGASPPVETQYF. Full variable domain (missing parts from reference TRBV5-5 and TRBJ2-5): DAGVTQSPTHLIKTRGQQVTLRCSPISGHKSVSWYQQVLGQGPQFIFQYYEKEERGRGNFPDRFSARQFPNYSSELNVNALLLGDSALYLCASSQTGASPPVETQYFGPGTRLLVL.

This chain uses TRBV18 with TRBJ2-1; TRBD2 matches 9 bases. Germline-derived CDR1 and CDR2 are KGHSH and LQKENI. The CDR3 spans 16 residues. The V segment lost 5 bases and the J segment 6 bases; nucleotides outside the gene matches: 11. Here the CDR3 reads CASSIYSGRSGNEQFF. CDR3 sequence (DNA): TGTGCCAGCTCAATCTATAGCGGGAGAAGTGGCAATGAGCAGTTCTTC.

The genes are TRBV4-1 and TRBJ2-7; the match to TRBD2 covers 10 bases. V lost 0 bases to trimming and J lost 3 bases; unmatched junction nucleotides: 8. CDR1 is MGHRA, CDR2 YSYEKL, per germline. The CDR3 consists of 17 residues. CDR3 sequence reads: CASSQDRASGRYYEQYF. The CDR3 nucleotides are TGCGCCAGCAGCCAAGATCGAGCTAGCGGGAGATACTACGAGCAGTACTTC.

This sequence joins TRBV7-9 and TRBJ2-5, with a possible D match to TRBD1 (6 bases). V was trimmed by 0 bases and J by 4 bases, leaving 12 bases between them. The germline gives CDR1 SEHNR, CDR2 FQNEAQ (reference sequence). The CDR3 has 15 residues. CDR3 amino acids: CASSLAGAGRETQYF. The CDR3 bases are TGTGCCAGCAGCTTAGCGGGGGCGGGTCGAGAGACCCAGTACTTC.

This clone was picked up one time. This chain connects TRBV2 to TRBJ2-1; D gene unclear. The V end lost 5 bases, the J end lost 4 bases, and 6 bases lay between the germline ends. Germline V lookup: CDR1 SNHLY, CDR2 FYNNEI. The CDR3 runs to 12 residues. CDR3 residues: CASSTGYNEQFF. In DNA, the CDR3 is TGTGCCAGCAGTACCGGTTACAATGAGCAGTTCTTC.

The chain is built from TRBV19 and TRBJ2-3; D gene unclear. From germline, CDR1 is LNHDA and CDR2 SQIVND (reference sequence). CDR3 length: 15 amino acids. V lost 10 bases to trimming and J lost 4 bases, with 21 bases between them. The CDR3, as DNA: TGTGCCACATCGAGACTCCGTCTCCTTGCAGATACGCAGTATTTT. Encoded protein: CATSRLRLLADTQYF.

The chain links TRBV3-1 (or the pseudogene TRBV3-2) to TRBJ2-2; 8 bases line up with TRBD2. The CDR3 covers 15 residues. V lost 7 bases and J lost 7; bases outside the gene matches: 11. Germline V gives CDR1 LGHDT, CDR2 YNNKEL (reference sequence). CDR3 in amino acids: CASMLRGADGGELFF. CDR3 coding DNA: TGTGCCAGCATGCTGCGGGGGGCCGACGGCGGGGAGCTGTTTTTT.

J is TRBJ2-3 and V is TRBV27; 13 bases fit TRBD2. This CDR3 is built from 16 residues. V shed 3 bases and J 6 bases; nucleotides not matched to a gene: 6. Germline V gene sequence: CDR1 MNHEY, CDR2 SMNVEV (reference sequence). The CDR3 here is CASSFYGLAGADTQYF. The CDR3 bases are TGTGCCAGCAGTTTCTACGGACTAGCGGGGGCGGATACGCAGTATTTT.

This clone was detected once. J is TRBJ2-7 and V is TRBV4-2; D is perhaps TRBD1 (6 bases). Germline CDR1 LGHNA, CDR2 YNFKEQ. The ends were cut back, 1 base at V and 7 bases at J, with 26 bases in the middle. The CDR3 is made up of 18 amino acids. CDR3 sequence (DNA): TGTGCCAGCAGCCAAGCTCCCTACAGGGTAGGGAAAGGTTCAGAGCAGTACTTC. Amino acid sequence: CASSQAPYRVGKGSEQYF.

The rearrangement uses TRBV7-2 and TRBJ1-5; D uncertain. The CDR3 has 14 amino acids. Germline CDR1 reads SGHTA; CDR2 reads FQGNSA. Trimming removed 3 bases at V and 2 bases at J, with 8 bases between. CDR3 sequence reads: CASSFGLGNQPQHF. DNA for the CDR3: TGTGCCAGCAGCTTCGGGTTGGGCAATCAGCCCCAGCATTTT.

This clone was seen a few times. Different DNA sequences within this sample yield the same CDR3. Here the CDR3 DNA reads TGTGCCAGCTCACCATCAGGGGGCAATCAGCCCCAGCATTTT. This translates into CASSPSGGNQPQHF. The chain has TRBV18 and TRBJ1-5; perhaps TRBD1 as D (6 bases). Trimming pared 2 bases from V and 2 bases from J, leaving 7 bases between. The CDR3 has 14 amino acids. CDR1 KGHSH and CDR2 LQKENI come from the germline V gene.

The chain links TRBV6-5 to TRBJ2-6; D gene uncertain. Germline lookup yields CDR1 MNHEY and CDR2 SVGAGI. The V end lost 10 bases, the J end lost 0 bases, and 7 bases lay between the germline ends. The CDR3 consists of 13 residues. The CDR3, as DNA: TGTGCCATCGAGTACTCTGGGGCCAACGTCCTGACTTTC. This codes for CAIEYSGANVLTF.

In DNA, the CDR3 is TGTGCCAGCAGCGTAGGGGAAGGGGCGGGACAAGAGACCCAGTACTTC. Protein: CASSVGEGAGQETQYF. The chain employs TRBV7-6 and TRBJ2-5; D is possibly TRBD2 (6 bases). The CDR3 contains 16 residues. Germline values: CDR1 SGHVS, CDR2 FNYEAQ. With 5 bases removed from V and 2 bases from J, the gap between germline ends came to 18 bases.

The gene calls are TRBV7-9 and TRBJ2-3; D may be TRBD1 (6 bases). The germline V gene has CDR1 SEHNR and CDR2 FQNEAQ (reference sequence). Trimming took 1 base from V and 4 from J, leaving 12 bases between them. The CDR3 has 15 residues. This CDR3 reads CASSLGTGTSDTQYF. The CDR3, as DNA: TGTGCCAGCAGCTTAGGTACAGGGACGTCAGATACGCAGTATTTT.

The rearrangement links TRBV19 to TRBJ1-4; possible D gene TRBD1, 6 bases. Germline V lookup: CDR1 LNHDA, CDR2 SQIVND (reference sequence). Trimming left V 9 bases short and J 5 bases short, with 19 bases between. This CDR3 contains 15 residues. Here the CDR3 reads CASRTNRDGNEKLFF. The CDR3 bases are TGTGCCAGCAGAACAAACAGGGACGGGAATGAAAAACTGTTTTTT.

The chain is built from TRBV2 and TRBJ2-5, with 10 nucleotides matching TRBD2. CDR1 and CDR2 (germline): SNHLY, FYNNEI. V shed 10 bases, J shed 4 bases, and the junction held 9 bases outside the gene matches. CDR3 size: 14 residues. The CDR3 DNA follows: TGTGCCACCGCCTATTTAGCGGGGGGAGAGACCCAGTACTTC. Amino acids: CATAYLAGGETQYF.

This clone was detected once. Here the CDR3 reads CASSNRVLAEKLFF. The CDR3 DNA follows: TGTGCCAGTAGCAACAGGGTTTTGGCTGAAAAACTGTTTTTT. The chain is built from TRBV19 and TRBJ1-4, with a tentative D call TRBD1 (6 bases). The V and J ends lost 6 bases and 7 bases respectively, with 15 bases between them. This CDR3 is built from 14 residues. The germline V gene has CDR1 LNHDA and CDR2 SQIVND (reference sequence).

The chain joins TRBV11-2 to TRBJ2-1; TRBD2 aligns across 7 bases. This CDR3 is 15 amino acids long. V trimming: 4 bases; J trimming: 8 bases; junction bases outside the gene matches: 11. Per germline, CDR1 SGHAT and CDR2 FQNNGV. The CDR3 bases are TGTGCCAGCAGCTCCCCTGGCGCGGGAGTTCATGAGCAGTTCTTC. Its protein product is CASSSPGAGVHEQFF.

This clone was counted a few times. The V call is TRBV5-1, the J call TRBJ1-2; 11 nucleotides agree with TRBD1. The CDR3 consists of 15 residues. The junction had 9 bases not matched to a gene; V was cut back by 7 bases and J by 4 bases. Germline CDR1 reads SGHRS; CDR2 reads YFSETQ. In DNA form, the CDR3 reads TGCGCCAGCGGGCAAGGACAGGGGGCGAGCTATGGCTACACCTTC. Translation gives CASGQGQGASYGYTF.

V gene TRBV18 combines with J gene TRBJ1-2; 7 bases are a match to TRBD1. After removal of 3 bases from V and 0 bases from J, the junction contained 4 bases not matched to a gene. Germline values: CDR1 KGHSH, CDR2 LQKENI. The CDR3 sequence is 15 residues long. In DNA form, the CDR3 reads TGTGCCAGCTCACCGGGACAGCTAGCTAACTATGGCTACACCTTC. Protein product: CASSPGQLANYGYTF.